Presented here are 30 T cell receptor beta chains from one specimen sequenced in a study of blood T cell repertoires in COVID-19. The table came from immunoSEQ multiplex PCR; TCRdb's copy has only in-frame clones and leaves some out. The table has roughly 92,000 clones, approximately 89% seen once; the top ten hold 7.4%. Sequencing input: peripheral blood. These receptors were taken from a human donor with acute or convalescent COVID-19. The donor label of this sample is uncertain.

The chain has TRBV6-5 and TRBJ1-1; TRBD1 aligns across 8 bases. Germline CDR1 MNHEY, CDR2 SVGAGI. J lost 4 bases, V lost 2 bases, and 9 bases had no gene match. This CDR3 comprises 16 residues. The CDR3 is CASSYTPYRGGTEAFF. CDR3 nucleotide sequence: TGTGCCAGCAGTTACACACCCTACAGGGGGGGCACTGAAGCTTTCTTT.

The CDR3 reads CASSQGQNYNSPLHF. The DNA of the CDR3 is TGTGCCAGCAGCCAGGGACAGAACTATAATTCACCCCTCCACTTT. This chain connects TRBV11-2 to TRBJ1-6, with 7 bases fitting TRBD1. J was trimmed by 3 bases and V by 5 bases; bases with no gene match: 4. Germline CDR1 and CDR2: SGHAT and FQNNGV. CDR3 size: 15 residues.

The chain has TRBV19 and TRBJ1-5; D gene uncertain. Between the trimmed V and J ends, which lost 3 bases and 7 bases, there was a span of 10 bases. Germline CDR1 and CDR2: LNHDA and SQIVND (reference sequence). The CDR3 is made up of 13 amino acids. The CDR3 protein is CASSITTGQPQHF. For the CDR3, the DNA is TGTGCCAGTAGTATTACGACGGGGCAGCCCCAGCATTTT. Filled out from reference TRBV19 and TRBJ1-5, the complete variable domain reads DGGITQSPKYLFRKEGQNVTLSCEQNLNHDAMYWYRQDPGQGLRLIYYSQIVNDFQKGDIAEGYSVSREKKESFPLTVTSAQKNPTAFYLCASSITTGQPQHFGDGTRLSIL.

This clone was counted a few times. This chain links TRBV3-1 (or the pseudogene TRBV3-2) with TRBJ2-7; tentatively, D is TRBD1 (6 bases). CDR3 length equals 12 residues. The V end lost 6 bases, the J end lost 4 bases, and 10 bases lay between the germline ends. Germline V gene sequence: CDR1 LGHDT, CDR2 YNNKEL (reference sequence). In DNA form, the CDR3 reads TGTGCCAGCAGGCTACAGGGATACGAGCAGTACTTC. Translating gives CASRLQGYEQYF.

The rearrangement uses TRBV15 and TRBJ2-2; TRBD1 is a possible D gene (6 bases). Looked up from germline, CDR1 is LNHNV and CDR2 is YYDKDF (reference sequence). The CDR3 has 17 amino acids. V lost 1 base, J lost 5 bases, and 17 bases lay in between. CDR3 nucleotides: TGTGCCACCAGCAGAGCAGGGGTTGGGGGAGAAACCGGGGAGCTGTTTTTT. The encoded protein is CATSRAGVGGETGELFF.

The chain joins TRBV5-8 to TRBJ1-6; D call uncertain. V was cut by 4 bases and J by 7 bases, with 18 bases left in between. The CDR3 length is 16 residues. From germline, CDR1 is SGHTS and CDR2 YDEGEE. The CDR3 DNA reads TGTGCCAGCAGCCGCCTCCCGGGATCTGGAAATTCACCCCTCCACTTT. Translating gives CASSRLPGSGNSPLHF.

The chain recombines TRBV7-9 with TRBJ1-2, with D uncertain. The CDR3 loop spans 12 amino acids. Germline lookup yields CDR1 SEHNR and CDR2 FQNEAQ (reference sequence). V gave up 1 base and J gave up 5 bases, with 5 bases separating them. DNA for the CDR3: TGTGCCAGCAGCTTAGTACAATATGGCTACACCTTC. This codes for CASSLVQYGYTF.

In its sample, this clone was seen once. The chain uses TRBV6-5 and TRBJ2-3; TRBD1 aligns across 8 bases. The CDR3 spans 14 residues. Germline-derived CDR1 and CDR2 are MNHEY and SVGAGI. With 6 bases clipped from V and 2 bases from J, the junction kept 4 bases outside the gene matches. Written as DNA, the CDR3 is TGTGCCAGCAGGGCGACAGGGGCCACAGATACGCAGTATTTT. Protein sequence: CASRATGATDTQYF.

CDR3 in amino acids: CASSKGYRGSRNATNEKLFF. CDR3 bases: TGTGCCAGCAGCAAAGGCTACAGGGGGAGTAGAAATGCAACTAATGAAAAACTGTTTTTT. This chain connects TRBV21-1 to TRBJ1-4; the DNA was not compared with TRBD1, the D call given in the table. TRBV21-1 is termed a pseudogene. The CDR3 consists of 20 residues.

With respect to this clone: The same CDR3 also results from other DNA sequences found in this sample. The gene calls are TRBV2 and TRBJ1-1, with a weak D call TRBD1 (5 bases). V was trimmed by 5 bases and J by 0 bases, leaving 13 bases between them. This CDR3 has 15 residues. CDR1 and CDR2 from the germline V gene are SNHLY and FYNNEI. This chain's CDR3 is CASSLLGGLNTEAFF. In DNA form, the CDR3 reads TGTGCCAGCAGTCTCCTGGGGGGACTGAACACTGAAGCTTTCTTT.

The CDR3 sequence: CASSLALGATGYTF. CDR3 bases: TGTGCCAGCAGCTTAGCTTTGGGGGCGACGGGCTACACCTTC. The chain combines TRBV11-2 with TRBJ1-2; D possibly corresponds to TRBD1 (6 bases). Trimming took 1 base from V and 8 from J, leaving 14 bases between them. CDR3 length: 14 amino acids. CDR1 is SGHAT and CDR2 is FQNNGV in the germline V gene. The full variable domain, rest sourced from reference TRBV11-2 and TRBJ1-2, is EAGVAQSPRYKIIEKRQSVAFWCNPISGHATLYWYQQILGQGPKLLIQFQNNGVVDDSQLPKDRFSAERLKGVDSTLKIQPAKLEDSAVYLCASSLALGATGYTFGSGTRLTVV.

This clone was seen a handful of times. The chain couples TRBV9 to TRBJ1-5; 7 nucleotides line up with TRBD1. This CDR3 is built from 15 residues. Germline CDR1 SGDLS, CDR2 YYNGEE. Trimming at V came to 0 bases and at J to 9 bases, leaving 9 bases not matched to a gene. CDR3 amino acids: CASSVEGGQNSPQHF. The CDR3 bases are TGTGCCAGCAGCGTAGAGGGGGGACAGAACTCGCCCCAGCATTTT.

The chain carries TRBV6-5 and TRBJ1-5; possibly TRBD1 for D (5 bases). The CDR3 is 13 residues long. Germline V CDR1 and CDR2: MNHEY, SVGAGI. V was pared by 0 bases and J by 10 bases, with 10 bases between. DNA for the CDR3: TGTGCCAGCAGTTACTCCCCAGGGAATCCCCAGCATTTT. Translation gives CASSYSPGNPQHF.

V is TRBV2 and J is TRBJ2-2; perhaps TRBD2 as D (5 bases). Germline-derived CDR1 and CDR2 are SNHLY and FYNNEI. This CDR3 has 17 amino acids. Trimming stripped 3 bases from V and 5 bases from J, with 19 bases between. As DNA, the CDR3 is TGTGCCAGCAGTGATGTTGCCCGGTCGAGAGGGACCGGGGAGCTGTTTTTT. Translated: CASSDVARSRGTGELFF.

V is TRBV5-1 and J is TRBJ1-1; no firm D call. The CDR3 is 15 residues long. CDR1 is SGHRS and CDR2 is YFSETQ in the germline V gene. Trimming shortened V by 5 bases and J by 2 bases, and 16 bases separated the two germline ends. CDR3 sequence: CASSERSLPNTEAFF. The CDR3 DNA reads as TGCGCCAGCAGTGAGCGCTCACTCCCTAACACTGAAGCTTTCTTT.

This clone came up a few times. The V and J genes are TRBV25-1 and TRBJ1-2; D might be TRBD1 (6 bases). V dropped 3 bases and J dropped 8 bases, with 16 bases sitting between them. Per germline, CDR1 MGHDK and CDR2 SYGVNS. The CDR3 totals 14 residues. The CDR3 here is CASSEGTGHGGYTF. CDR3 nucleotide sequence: TGTGCCAGCAGTGAGGGTACAGGGCATGGGGGCTACACCTTC.

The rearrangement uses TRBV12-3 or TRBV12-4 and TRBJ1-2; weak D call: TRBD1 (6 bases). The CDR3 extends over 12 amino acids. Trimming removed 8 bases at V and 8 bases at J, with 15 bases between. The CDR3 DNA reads TGTGCCAGCCTCGGAGAGGGGGAGGGCTACACCTTC. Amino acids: CASLGEGEGYTF.

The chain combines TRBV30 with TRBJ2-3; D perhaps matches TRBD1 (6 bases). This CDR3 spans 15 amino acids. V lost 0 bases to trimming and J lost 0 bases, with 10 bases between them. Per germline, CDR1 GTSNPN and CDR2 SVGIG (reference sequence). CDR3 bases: TGTGCCTGGAGTGTAGGGGGTCTGAGCACAGATACGCAGTATTTT. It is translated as CAWSVGGLSTDTQYF.

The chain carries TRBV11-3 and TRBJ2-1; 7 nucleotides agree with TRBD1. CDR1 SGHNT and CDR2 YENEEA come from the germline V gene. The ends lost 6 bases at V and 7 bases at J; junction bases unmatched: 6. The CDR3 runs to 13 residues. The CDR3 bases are TGTGCCAGCAGAGGGACAGTTCTTAATGAGCAGTTCTTC. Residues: CASRGTVLNEQFF.

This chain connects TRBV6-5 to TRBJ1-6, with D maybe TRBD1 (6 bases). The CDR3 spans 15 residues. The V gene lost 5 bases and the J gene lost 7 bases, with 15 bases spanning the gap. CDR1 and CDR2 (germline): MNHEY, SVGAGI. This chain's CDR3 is CASSTPGGGNSPLHF. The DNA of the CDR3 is TGTGCCAGCAGTACCCCGGGGGGCGGAAATTCACCCCTCCACTTT.

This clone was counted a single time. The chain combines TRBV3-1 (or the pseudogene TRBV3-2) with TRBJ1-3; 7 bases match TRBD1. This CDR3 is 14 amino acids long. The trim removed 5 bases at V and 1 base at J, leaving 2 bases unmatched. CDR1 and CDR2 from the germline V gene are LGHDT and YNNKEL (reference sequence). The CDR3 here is CASSRQGSGNTIYF. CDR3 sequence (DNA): TGTGCCAGCAGCAGACAGGGTTCTGGAAACACCATATATTTT.

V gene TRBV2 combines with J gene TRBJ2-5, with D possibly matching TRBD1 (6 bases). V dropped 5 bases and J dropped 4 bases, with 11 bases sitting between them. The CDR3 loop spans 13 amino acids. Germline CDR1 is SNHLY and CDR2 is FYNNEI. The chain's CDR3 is CASSRDTSETQYF. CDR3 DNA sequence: TGTGCCAGCAGTCGGGACACCTCAGAGACCCAGTACTTC.

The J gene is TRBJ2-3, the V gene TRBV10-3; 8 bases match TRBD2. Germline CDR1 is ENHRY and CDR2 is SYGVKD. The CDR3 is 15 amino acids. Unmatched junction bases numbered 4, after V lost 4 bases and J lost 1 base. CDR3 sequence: CAISGRGGGTDTQYF. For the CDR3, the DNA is TGTGCCATCAGTGGTCGGGGGGGAGGCACAGATACGCAGTATTTT.

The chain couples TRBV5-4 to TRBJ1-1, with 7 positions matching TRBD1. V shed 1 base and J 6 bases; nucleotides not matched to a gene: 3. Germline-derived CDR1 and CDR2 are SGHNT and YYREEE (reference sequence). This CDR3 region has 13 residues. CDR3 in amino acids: CASSLQGVSEAFF. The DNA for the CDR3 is TGTGCCAGCAGCTTGCAGGGGGTATCTGAAGCTTTCTTT.

The CDR3 loop is CASSLPTRSGYTF. CDR3 in DNA: TGTGCCAGCAGTTTGCCGACTAGGTCCGGCTACACCTTC. The V call is TRBV28, the J call TRBJ1-2; D is undetermined. Trimming removed 3 bases at V and 8 bases at J, with 13 bases between. This CDR3 has 13 amino acids. CDR1 is MDHEN, CDR2 SYDVKM, per germline.

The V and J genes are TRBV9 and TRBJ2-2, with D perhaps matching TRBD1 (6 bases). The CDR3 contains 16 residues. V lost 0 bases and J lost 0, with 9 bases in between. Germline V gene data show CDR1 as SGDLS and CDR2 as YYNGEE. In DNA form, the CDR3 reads TGTGCCAGCAGCGTAGGTTGGGGGCCGAACACCGGGGAGCTGTTTTTT. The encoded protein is CASSVGWGPNTGELFF.

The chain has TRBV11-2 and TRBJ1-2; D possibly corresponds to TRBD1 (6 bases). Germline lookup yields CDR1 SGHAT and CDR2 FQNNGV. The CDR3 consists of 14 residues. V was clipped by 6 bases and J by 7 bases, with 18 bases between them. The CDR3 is CASSPTLQGAGYTF. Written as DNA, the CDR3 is TGTGCCAGCAGTCCCACTCTACAGGGAGCTGGCTACACCTTC.

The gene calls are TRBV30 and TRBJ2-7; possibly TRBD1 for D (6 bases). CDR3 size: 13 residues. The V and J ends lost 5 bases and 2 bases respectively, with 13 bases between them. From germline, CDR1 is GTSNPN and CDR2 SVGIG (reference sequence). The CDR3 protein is CAWGQDRPYEQYF. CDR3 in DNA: TGTGCCTGGGGACAAGACAGGCCCTACGAGCAGTACTTC.

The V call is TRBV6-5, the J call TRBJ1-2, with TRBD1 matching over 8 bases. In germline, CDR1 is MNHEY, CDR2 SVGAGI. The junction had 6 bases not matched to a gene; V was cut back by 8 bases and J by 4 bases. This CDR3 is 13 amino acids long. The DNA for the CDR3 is TGTGCCAGCGGAGGACAGGGCCGCTATGGCTACACCTTC. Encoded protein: CASGGQGRYGYTF.

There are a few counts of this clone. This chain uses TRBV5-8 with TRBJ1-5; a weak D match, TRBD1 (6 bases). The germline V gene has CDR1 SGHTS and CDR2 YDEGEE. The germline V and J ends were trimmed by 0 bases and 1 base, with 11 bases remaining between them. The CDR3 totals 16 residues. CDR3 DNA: TGTGCCAGCAGCTTGGAAGGGGGTAGGAGCAATCAGCCCCAGCATTTT. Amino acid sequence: CASSLEGGRSNQPQHF. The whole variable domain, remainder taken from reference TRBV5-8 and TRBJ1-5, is EAGVTQSPTHLIKTRGQQATLRCSPISGHTSVYWYQQALGLGLQFLLWYDEGEERNRGNFPPRFSGRQFPNYSSELNVNALELEDSALYLCASSLEGGRSNQPQHFGDGTRLSIL.